This TCR beta chain was identified during a study of cytomegalovirus exposure and HLA in healthy donors. Broader study findings: Overall, some 160 TCR beta chains were annotated as cytomegalovirus-associated.

CDR1 and CDR2 from the germline V gene are SNHLY and FYNNEI. Trimming removed 7 bases at V and 4 bases at J, with 8 bases between. This CDR3 region has 11 residues. A multiplex PCR was run with 60 Vbeta primers and 13 Jbeta primers. Using immunoSEQ multiplex PCR, the repertoire was profiled, and TCRdb retains in-frame clones only, with some absent. This sample has fewer than 200,000 clones; 70% to 80% occur once, and the top ten carry 12% to 15%. In regard to this clone: Its target is not known.

This TCR was recovered from a woman in her twenties or thirties in good health and CMV-seropositive. This chain uses TRBV2 with TRBJ2-7, with unresolved D. Material: PBMCs. CDR3 in DNA: TGTGCCAGCACCCTAGGTTACGAGCAGTACTTC. Residues: CASTLGYEQYF.